This is a list of T cell receptor beta chains from one sample in a study of vaccination and CD4 T cells after COVID-19. These receptors are not linked to any known antigen. TCRdb independently ran MiXCR on the PCR reads; one entry per CDR3 protein. The sample lists 17,000 or so distinct CDR3 sequences, around 45% occurring once. This material consisted of CD4+ T cells from blood, cultured in vitro, taken before SARS-CoV-2 vaccination. Every receptor here comes from a human donor who had recovered from COVID-19. The CDR3 runs from the conserved cysteine through the conserved F or W. The D gene is left open where the match is weak. Clone sizes are given selectively: once, few, many, or a class where the clone is expanded.

cdr3_aa	cdr3_nt	v_call	j_call	clone_size	d_call
CATSRDWGTAGDTQYF	TGTGCCACCAGCAGAGATTGGGGGACCGCGGGAGATACGCAGTATTTT	TRBV15	TRBJ2-3	-	-
CASSFQENSNQPQHF	TGTGCCAGCAGTTTTCAGGAAAATAGCAATCAGCCCCAGCATTTT	TRBV6-5	TRBJ1-5	-	-
CASSLNGQSNQPQHF	TGTGCCAGCAGCTTAAACGGACAGAGCAATCAGCCCCAGCATTTT	TRBV27	TRBJ1-5	-	-
CASSTGSYEQYF	TGTGCCAGTAGTACAGGGTCCTACGAGCAGTACTTC	TRBV19	TRBJ2-7	-	-
CSGRVGGLGGYTF	TGCAGCGGCAGGGTAGGAGGTTTGGGTGGCTACACCTTC	TRBV29-1	TRBJ1-2	-	-
CASSLTGSYNSPLHF	TGTGCCAGCAGCTTAACGGGTTCCTATAATTCACCCCTCCACTTT	TRBV7-3	TRBJ1-6	-	-
CATSRDQGGLPYTF	TGTGCCACCAGCAGAGATCAGGGGGGGCTTCCTTACACCTTC	TRBV15	TRBJ1-2	-	TRBD1
CASSQARVGEQFF	TGTGCCAGCAGCCAAGCTCGAGTGGGTGAGCAGTTCTTC	TRBV14	TRBJ2-1	few	-
CASSDSRRGRGGNEQYF	TGTGCCAGCAGTGACTCCAGGAGGGGGCGCGGAGGTAACGAGCAGTACTTC	TRBV6-4	TRBJ2-7	-	-
CASSPGTGNQPQHF	TGTGCCAGCTCACCTGGGACGGGCAATCAGCCCCAGCATTTT	TRBV18	TRBJ1-5	-	-
CTSSRGTVYEQYF	TGTACCAGCAGCCGGGGGACAGTCTACGAGCAGTACTTC	TRBV11-3	TRBJ2-7	-	-
CASSFPNSRGPQAGGRETQYF	TGTGCCAGCAGCTTTCCCAACTCTAGAGGCCCCCAAGCGGGAGGAAGGGAGACCCAGTACTTC	TRBV7-2	TRBJ2-5	-	TRBD2
CASSRTGEAFF	TGTGCCAGCAGTCGGACAGGGGAAGCTTTCTTT	TRBV2	TRBJ1-1	-	TRBD1
CASTARDRAYNEQFF	TGTGCCAGTACCGCCCGGGACAGGGCCTACAATGAGCAGTTCTTC	TRBV19	TRBJ2-1	-	TRBD1
CASSIDRSSYNEQFF	TGTGCCAGTAGTATAGACAGGAGCTCCTACAATGAGCAGTTCTTC	TRBV19	TRBJ2-1	few	-
CATSPTSGREEQYF	TGTGCCACCAGCCCTACTAGCGGGAGAGAGGAGCAGTACTTC	TRBV15	TRBJ2-7	-	TRBD2
CAIRANRDYYEQYF	TGTGCCATCAGAGCCAACAGGGATTACTACGAGCAGTACTTC	TRBV10-3	TRBJ2-7	-	-
CASRNRTPGFNTF	TGTGCCAGCAGGAACAGGACCCCAGGGTTCAACACCTTC	TRBV2	TRBJ1-2	few	-
CASSPGQGAGGYTF	TGTGCCAGCAGCCCGGGACAGGGGGCAGGTGGCTACACCTTC	TRBV5-1	TRBJ1-2	few	TRBD1
CSAGTDRSSYNSLLHF	TGCAGTGCTGGGACCGACAGGAGCTCCTATAATTCACTCCTCCACTTT	TRBV20-1	TRBJ1-6	-	-
CSAGLETQYF	TGCAGTGCCGGACTGGAGACCCAGTACTTC	TRBV20-1	TRBJ2-5	-	-
CAISLTLNTEAFF	TGTGCCATCAGTCTTACCTTGAACACTGAAGCTTTCTTT	TRBV10-3	TRBJ1-1	-	-
CASSLDGPLDNEQFF	TGTGCCAGCAGCTTAGACGGGCCTTTGGACAATGAGCAGTTCTTC	TRBV11-3	TRBJ2-1	-	-
CASSLKTGGGGGYGYTF	TGTGCCAGCAGCTTAAAAACAGGGGGTGGAGGTGGCTATGGCTACACCTTC	TRBV7-9	TRBJ1-2	few	TRBD1
CASSSIAQPQHF	TGTGCCAGCAGCTCCATCGCTCAGCCCCAGCATTTT	TRBV7-8	TRBJ1-5	-	-
CASSRTGQETQYF	TGTGCCAGCAGCCGCACGGGGCAAGAGACCCAGTACTTC	TRBV11-3	TRBJ2-5	-	-
CASSFQGEQYF	TGTGCCAGCAGCTTCCAGGGGGAGCAGTACTTC	TRBV11-2	TRBJ2-7	-	-
CASRADRGRMNTEAFF	TGTGCCAGTAGGGCCGACAGGGGACGAATGAACACTGAAGCTTTCTTT	TRBV19	TRBJ1-1	-	TRBD1
CASSPGTASWEEQYF	TGTGCCAGCAGCCCGGGGACAGCCTCCTGGGAGGAGCAGTACTTC	TRBV7-2	TRBJ2-7	-	TRBD1
CASSLSSGDRTYNSPLHF	TGTGCCAGCAGTTTAAGTTCCGGGGACAGGACCTATAATTCACCCCTCCACTTT	TRBV27	TRBJ1-6	-	TRBD1
CASSEISLQPQHF	TGTGCCAGCAGTGAAATTAGTCTTCAGCCCCAGCATTTT	TRBV6-1	TRBJ1-5	-	-
CASSNPGARNQPQHF	TGTGCCAGTAGTAATCCGGGGGCGCGGAATCAGCCCCAGCATTTT	TRBV19	TRBJ1-5	-	-
CASSLRTGTDTQYF	TGTGCCAGCAGCTTGCGGACAGGGACAGATACGCAGTATTTT	TRBV5-8	TRBJ2-3	-	TRBD1
CASSLAPPLTGASSPLHF	TGTGCCAGCAGCTTAGCGCCCCCATTGACAGGGGCAAGCTCACCCCTCCACTTT	TRBV7-6	TRBJ1-6	few	TRBD1
CASSYLGKAQETQYF	TGTGCCAGCAGTTACTTGGGGAAGGCGCAAGAGACCCAGTACTTC	TRBV6-5	TRBJ2-5	few	-
CASSEGDSNQPQHF	TGTGCCAGCAGCGAAGGGGACAGCAATCAGCCCCAGCATTTT	TRBV7-6	TRBJ1-5	-	-
CASTGSVNTEAFF	TGTGCCAGTACGGGGAGTGTGAACACTGAAGCTTTCTTT	TRBV19	TRBJ1-1	-	-
CASSLAVGGVEQYF	TGTGCCAGCAGCTTAGCAGTAGGAGGGGTTGAGCAGTACTTC	TRBV7-2	TRBJ2-7	-	-
CSARGVYETQYF	TGCAGTGCTAGAGGGGTTTACGAGACCCAGTACTTC	TRBV20-1	TRBJ2-5	-	-
CASSRSAGISSGNTIYF	TGTGCCAGCAGCAGGTCGGCAGGGATTAGCTCTGGAAACACCATATATTTT	TRBV5-4	TRBJ1-3	-	-
CSASEGNQPQHF	TGCAGTGCTAGTGAGGGGAATCAGCCCCAGCATTTT	TRBV20-1	TRBJ1-5	-	-
CASSTPGLSGANVLTF	TGTGCCAGTAGTACACCAGGACTCTCTGGGGCCAACGTCCTGACTTTC	TRBV19	TRBJ2-6	-	-
CASSSPSINYNSPLHF	TGTGCCAGCAGTTCCCCATCGATCAATTATAATTCACCCCTCCACTTT	TRBV28	TRBJ1-6	-	-
CASSDRGGLNTEAFF	TGTGCCAGCAGTGATCGAGGCGGCCTGAACACTGAAGCTTTCTTT	TRBV25-1	TRBJ1-1	-	-
CASSLVASGTTDTQYF	TGTGCCAGCAGCTTGGTGGCTAGCGGAACCACAGATACGCAGTATTTT	TRBV7-2	TRBJ2-3	-	TRBD2
CAWSSGGVGTEAFF	TGTGCCTGGAGTTCAGGGGGCGTGGGCACTGAAGCTTTCTTT	TRBV30	TRBJ1-1	-	TRBD1